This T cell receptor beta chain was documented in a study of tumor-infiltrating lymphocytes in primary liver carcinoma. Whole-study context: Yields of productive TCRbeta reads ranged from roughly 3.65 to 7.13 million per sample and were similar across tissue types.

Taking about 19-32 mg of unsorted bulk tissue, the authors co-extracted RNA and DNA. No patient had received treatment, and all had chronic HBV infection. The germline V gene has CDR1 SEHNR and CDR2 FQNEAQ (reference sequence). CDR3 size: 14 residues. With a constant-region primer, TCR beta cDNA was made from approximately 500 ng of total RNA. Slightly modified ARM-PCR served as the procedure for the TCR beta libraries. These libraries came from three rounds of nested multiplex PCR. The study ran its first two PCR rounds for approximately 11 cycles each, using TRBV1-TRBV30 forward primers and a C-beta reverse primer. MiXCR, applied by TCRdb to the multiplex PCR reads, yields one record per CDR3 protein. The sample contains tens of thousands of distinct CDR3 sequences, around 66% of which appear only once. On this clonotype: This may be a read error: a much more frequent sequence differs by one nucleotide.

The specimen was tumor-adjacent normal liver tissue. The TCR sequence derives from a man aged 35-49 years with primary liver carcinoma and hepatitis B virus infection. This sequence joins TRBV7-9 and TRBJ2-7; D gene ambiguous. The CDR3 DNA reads TGTACCAGCAGCTTGGGCAGCTCGTTGGGGGAGCAGTACTTC. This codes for CTSSLGSSLGEQYF.